The 30 T cell receptor beta chains presented below share a single source sample, sequenced in a study of blood T cell repertoires in COVID-19. The data were produced by immunoSEQ multiplex PCR, yet TCRdb's version contains in-frame clones alone and is incomplete. Of fewer than 300,000 clones listed, approximately 83% are singletons. The sample was peripheral blood. The receptor set was obtained from a person aged 70 to 79 with COVID-19, enrolled during active disease.

The chain carries TRBV3-1 (or the pseudogene TRBV3-2) and TRBJ1-1; weak D call: TRBD1 (6 bases). This CDR3 has 18 amino acids. Trimming took off 1 base at V and 1 base at J, with 19 bases between the two ends. CDR1 LGHDT and CDR2 YNNKEL come from the germline V gene (reference sequence). The CDR3 sequence is CASSQVPGWGHKNTEAFF. CDR3 bases: TGTGCCAGCAGCCAAGTCCCAGGCTGGGGACATAAGAACACTGAAGCTTTCTTT.

This chain joins TRBV30 and TRBJ2-1; 8 bases are a match to TRBD2. This CDR3 contains 14 residues. With 5 bases clipped from V and 4 bases from J, the junction kept 7 bases outside the gene matches. The germline CDR1 and CDR2 sequences are GTSNPN and SVGIG (reference sequence). The CDR3 is CAWASGRGYNEQFF. In nucleotides, the CDR3 is TGTGCCTGGGCAAGCGGGAGAGGGTACAATGAGCAGTTCTTC.

The V call is TRBV29-1, the J call TRBJ2-3; the match to TRBD2 covers 11 bases. The CDR3 is 14 residues long. Per the germline V gene, CDR1 is SQVTM and CDR2 is ANQGSEA. The V gene end was trimmed by 3 bases and the J gene end by 10 bases; junction bases not matched to a gene: 9. The DNA for the CDR3 is TGCAGCGTTGACACTAGCGGGAGTTCTCCCGCGCAGTATTTT. Translating gives CSVDTSGSSPAQYF.

This clone was counted a single time. The chain recombines TRBV4-1 with TRBJ2-1; TRBD2 matches 14 bases. The trim removed 2 bases at V and 5 bases at J, leaving 17 bases unmatched. The CDR3 has 21 amino acids. Germline V gives CDR1 MGHRA, CDR2 YSYEKL. Here the CDR3 DNA reads TGCGCCAGCAGCCAACCAGGGGAATTCTCACCGGGACTAGCGGGAGACAATGAGCAGTTCTTC. Translation gives CASSQPGEFSPGLAGDNEQFF.

In its sample, this clone was seen once. The rearrangement joins TRBV7-2 to TRBJ2-5, with 7 bases lining up with TRBD2. The CDR3 has 14 residues. V was pared by 4 bases and J by 2 bases, with 4 bases of the junction left unmatched. The germline V gene encodes CDR1 SGHTA and CDR2 FQGNSA. Here the CDR3 DNA reads TGTGCCAGCAGCTACCAAGCGGGGCAAGAGACCCAGTACTTC. It codes for CASSYQAGQETQYF.

This clone was recorded a few times. The CDR3 loop reads CASRPTGRVDQPQHF. CDR3 DNA sequence: TGTGCCAGCAGACCTACAGGGAGAGTGGACCAGCCCCAGCATTTT. V is TRBV2 and J is TRBJ1-5; perhaps TRBD1 as D (6 bases). The V and J ends lost 6 bases and 7 bases respectively, with 19 bases between them. From germline, CDR1 is SNHLY and CDR2 FYNNEI. CDR3 size: 15 residues.

The chain links TRBV5-8 to TRBJ2-1; maybe TRBD1 (5 bases). The germline V gene has CDR1 SGHTS and CDR2 YDEGEE. CDR3 length: 17 residues. Trimming took 5 bases from V and 0 from J, leaving 18 bases between them. CDR3: CASRPQTGLSSYNEQFF. In nucleotides, the CDR3 is TGTGCCAGCAGACCTCAAACAGGATTGAGCTCCTACAATGAGCAGTTCTTC.

J is TRBJ1-3 and V is TRBV5-4; 7 nucleotides agree with TRBD1. Germline V gene lookup returns CDR1 SGHNT and CDR2 YYREEE (reference sequence). Trimming took 4 bases from V and 4 from J; bases not matched to a gene: 8. The CDR3 spans 15 residues. The CDR3 sequence is CASSRGTDNGNTIYF. In nucleotides, the CDR3 is TGTGCCAGCAGCCGCGGGACAGACAACGGAAACACCATATATTTT.

DNA for the CDR3: TGTGCCAGCAGCGTAGTTACAGGGTCCCTGGTCGGCACTGAAGCTTTCTTT. Translating gives CASSVVTGSLVGTEAFF. The chain uses TRBV9 and TRBJ1-1; D may be TRBD1 (6 bases). Germline CDR1 is SGDLS and CDR2 is YYNGEE. Deletions cut 0 bases from V and 4 bases from J, with 19 bases between. This CDR3 is 17 amino acids long.

V gene TRBV19 combines with J gene TRBJ2-2, with TRBD2 matching over 9 bases. Germline CDR1 and CDR2: LNHDA and SQIVND (reference sequence). V lost 3 bases to trimming and J lost 1 base; unmatched junction nucleotides: 3. The CDR3 loop spans 16 amino acids. CDR3 nucleotide sequence: TGTGCCAGTAGTATGGTAGCGGGAGTGAACACCGGGGAGCTGTTTTTT. Its translation is CASSMVAGVNTGELFF.

The CDR3 nucleotides are TGTGCCAGCAGCCCTCGGGGACTAGCGGGGGGCACAGATACGCAGTATTTT. As protein: CASSPRGLAGGTDTQYF. The chain couples TRBV7-3 to TRBJ2-3, with 14 bases identical to TRBD2. Germline CDR1 is SGHTA and CDR2 is FQGTGA. V trimming: 5 bases; J trimming: 1 base; junction bases outside the gene matches: 5. There are 17 residues in the CDR3.

The chain recombines TRBV2 with TRBJ1-4, with D possibly matching TRBD1 (5 bases). The CDR3 consists of 16 residues. V lost 5 bases to trimming and J lost 0 bases, with 13 bases between them. Per germline, CDR1 SNHLY and CDR2 FYNNEI. The DNA of the CDR3 is TGTGCCAGCAGTCCACGGACACAACCAACTAATGAAAAACTGTTTTTT. Translated, it gives CASSPRTQPTNEKLFF.

The genes are TRBV28 and TRBJ2-7, with 7 bases aligning to TRBD1. Germline loops: CDR1 MDHEN, CDR2 SYDVKM. This CDR3 region has 14 residues. With V trimmed by 5 bases and J by 2 bases, 6 bases remained unmatched. CDR3 amino acids: CASSEGQIPYEQYF. The DNA for the CDR3 is TGTGCCAGCAGTGAGGGACAGATTCCCTACGAGCAGTACTTC.

The V gene is TRBV28, the J gene TRBJ2-7; TRBD1 matches 10 bases. The CDR3 consists of 14 residues. CDR1 is MDHEN and CDR2 is SYDVKM in the germline V gene. Losses at the gene ends were 7 bases for V and 2 bases for J; bases not matched to a gene: 5. CDR3 amino acids: CASKGTGVAYEQYF. The CDR3 nucleotides read TGTGCCAGCAAGGGGACAGGGGTTGCCTACGAGCAGTACTTC.

This chain joins TRBV20-1 and TRBJ2-7; 7 nucleotides line up with TRBD2. CDR1 is DFQATT, CDR2 SNEGSKA, per germline (reference sequence). The length of the CDR3 is 11 residues. The CDR3 bases are TGCAGCTTAGCGGGTCAATACGAGCAGTACTTC. Translating gives CSLAGQYEQYF.

The chain joins TRBV7-8 to TRBJ2-7; 7 bases are shared with TRBD1. With 1 base clipped from V and 2 bases from J, the junction kept 14 bases outside the gene matches. The germline gives CDR1 SGHVS, CDR2 FQNEAQ. CDR3 size: 18 residues. This chain's CDR3 is CASSLGLSRGPRAYEQYF. For the CDR3, the DNA is TGTGCCAGCAGCTTAGGGCTGTCTAGGGGGCCGAGGGCCTACGAGCAGTACTTC.

The V call is TRBV11-3, the J call TRBJ2-7; 14 bases agree with TRBD2. Germline V gene sequence: CDR1 SGHNT, CDR2 YENEEA. Losses at the gene ends were 4 bases for V and 6 bases for J; bases not matched to a gene: 8. The CDR3 consists of 16 residues. The CDR3 region has the DNA TGTGCCAGCAGCTCGGAGACTAGCGGGGGGGCCTTCGAGCAGTACTTC. Its protein product is CASSSETSGGAFEQYF.

The CDR3 loop reads CASSDRTRNTGELFF. CDR3 nucleotide sequence: TGCGCCAGCAGTGATCGAACACGAAACACCGGGGAGCTGTTTTTT. The chain links TRBV5-1 to TRBJ2-2, with D hard to call. Trimming took off 5 bases at V and 2 bases at J, with 13 bases between the two ends. CDR1 SGHRS and CDR2 YFSETQ come from the germline V gene. The CDR3 sequence is 15 residues long.

This chain connects TRBV4-1 to TRBJ2-7; the match to TRBD1 covers 9 bases. The V segment lost 4 bases and the J segment 6 bases; nucleotides outside the gene matches: 10. The CDR3 consists of 15 residues. Germline CDR1 reads MGHRA; CDR2 reads YSYEKL. The CDR3 loop is CASSRWGDRVSEQYF. The CDR3 DNA reads as TGCGCCAGCAGCCGGTGGGGGGACAGGGTTTCCGAGCAGTACTTC.

The chain carries TRBV12-3 or TRBV12-4 and TRBJ2-7, with 7 bases aligning to TRBD1. The CDR3 extends over 12 amino acids. With 6 bases clipped from V and 5 bases from J, the junction kept 4 bases outside the gene matches. The DNA for the CDR3 is TGTGCCAGCAGGAGGGACAGCCACGAGCAGTACTTC. Residues: CASRRDSHEQYF.

The chain links TRBV27 to TRBJ1-6; 7 bases align to TRBD1. The CDR3 runs 14 residues. Trimming at V came to 3 bases and at J to 10 bases, leaving 6 bases not matched to a gene. Per the germline V gene, CDR1 is MNHEY and CDR2 is SMNVEV (reference sequence). CDR3: CASSFGQGVSPLHF. The CDR3 DNA is TGTGCCAGCAGTTTTGGGCAGGGGGTATCACCCCTCCACTTT.

The V call is TRBV5-1, the J call TRBJ1-2, with D possibly matching TRBD1 (5 bases). Germline V gene lookup returns CDR1 SGHRS and CDR2 YFSETQ. Trimming shortened V by 4 bases and J by 7 bases, and 11 bases separated the two germline ends. The CDR3 is 12 amino acids. The CDR3 is CASSADSGGYTF. The CDR3 coding sequence is TGCGCCAGCAGCGCTGACAGTGGTGGCTACACCTTC.

The CDR3 bases are TGTGCCAGCAGCCCCCTCGGGTACGGCAATCAGCCCCAGCATTTT. This codes for CASSPLGYGNQPQHF. This rearrangement joins TRBV11-2 to TRBJ1-5; D is unresolved. This CDR3 contains 15 residues. Germline V gene data show CDR1 as SGHAT and CDR2 as FQNNGV. V lost 5 bases to trimming and J lost 2 bases, with 13 bases between them. Together with reference TRBV11-2 and TRBJ1-5, the CDR3 gives the full variable domain: EAGVAQSPRYKIIEKRQSVAFWCNPISGHATLYWYQQILGQGPKLLIQFQNNGVVDDSQLPKDRFSAERLKGVDSTLKIQPAKLEDSAVYLCASSPLGYGNQPQHFGDGTRLSIL.

The genes are TRBV5-8 and TRBJ1-2; D gene ambiguous. V lost 4 bases and J 8 bases, leaving 15 bases between the germline ends. The CDR3 consists of 13 residues. Germline CDR1 is SGHTS and CDR2 is YDEGEE. The CDR3 DNA reads TGTGCCAGCAGCACCCCCGGGGTTGGGGGCTACACCTTC. It specifies CASSTPGVGGYTF.

The chain uses TRBV4-1 and TRBJ2-1, with 8 bases aligning to TRBD2. The CDR3 covers 16 residues. V shed 1 base and J 4 bases; nucleotides not matched to a gene: 6. Looked up from germline, CDR1 is MGHRA and CDR2 is YSYEKL. The DNA for the CDR3 is TGCGCCAGCAGCCAAGTCGCGGGGGGCTTGTACAATGAGCAGTTCTTC. This gives the protein CASSQVAGGLYNEQFF.

The V gene is TRBV5-6, the J gene TRBJ2-3, with 11 bases lining up with TRBD2. The CDR3 covers 17 residues. The J segment lost 4 bases and the V segment lost 3 bases, leaving 10 bases of the junction unmatched. In germline, CDR1 is SGHDT, CDR2 YYEEEE. The CDR3 coding sequence is TGTGCCAGCAGCTGGGGTAGCGGGGGGGCCGGAGCAGATACGCAGTATTTT. Its translation: CASSWGSGGAGADTQYF.

The chain carries TRBV10-3 and TRBJ2-3; no reliable D call. This CDR3 region has 14 residues. Germline CDR1 and CDR2: ENHRY and SYGVKD. Trimming removed 11 bases from V and 4 bases from J, with 19 bases in between. CDR3: CASCLSRFADTQYF. The CDR3, as DNA: TGTGCCTCATGTCTTTCCAGATTCGCAGATACGCAGTATTTT.

This clone was recorded at least ten times. This chain uses TRBV19 with TRBJ1-1; D possibly corresponds to TRBD1 (6 bases). CDR1 and CDR2 from the germline V gene are LNHDA and SQIVND (reference sequence). The V end lost 6 bases, the J end lost 4 bases, and 15 bases lay between the germline ends. The CDR3 totals 14 residues. CDR3 residues: CASRAPGTSTEAFF. CDR3 DNA: TGTGCCAGTAGAGCGCCAGGGACAAGCACTGAAGCTTTCTTT. Combining the CDR3 with reference TRBV19 and TRBJ1-1 gives the whole variable domain DGGITQSPKYLFRKEGQNVTLSCEQNLNHDAMYWYRQDPGQGLRLIYYSQIVNDFQKGDIAEGYSVSREKKESFPLTVTSAQKNPTAFYLCASRAPGTSTEAFFGQGTRLTVV.

The chain employs TRBV19 and TRBJ1-1; 8 bases align to TRBD1. There are 15 residues in the CDR3. From germline, CDR1 is LNHDA and CDR2 SQIVND (reference sequence). The V gene end was trimmed by 6 bases and the J gene end by 5 bases; junction bases not matched to a gene: 11. The CDR3 is CASSPGDRFFTEAFF. The CDR3 coding sequence is TGTGCCAGTAGCCCGGGGGACAGGTTCTTTACTGAAGCTTTCTTT.

V and J are TRBV7-2 and TRBJ2-2; no firm D call. From germline, CDR1 is SGHTA and CDR2 FQGNSA. V was trimmed by 1 base and J by 5 bases, leaving 11 bases between them. This CDR3 is 15 amino acids long. This chain's CDR3 is CASSLEQLGTGELFF. CDR3 nucleotides: TGTGCCAGCAGCTTAGAACAGCTCGGTACCGGGGAGCTGTTTTTT.